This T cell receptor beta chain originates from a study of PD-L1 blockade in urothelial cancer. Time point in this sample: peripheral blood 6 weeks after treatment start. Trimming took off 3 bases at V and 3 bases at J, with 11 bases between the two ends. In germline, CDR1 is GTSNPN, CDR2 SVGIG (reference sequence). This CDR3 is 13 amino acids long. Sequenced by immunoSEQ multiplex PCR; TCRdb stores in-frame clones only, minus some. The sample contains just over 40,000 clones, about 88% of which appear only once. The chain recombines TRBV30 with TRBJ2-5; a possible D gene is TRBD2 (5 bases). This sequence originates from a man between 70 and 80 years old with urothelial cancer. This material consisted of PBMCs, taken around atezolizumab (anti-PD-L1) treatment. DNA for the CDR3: TGTGCCTGGAGCCAGGACTCAGAAGAGACCCAGTACTTC. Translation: CAWSQDSEETQYF.